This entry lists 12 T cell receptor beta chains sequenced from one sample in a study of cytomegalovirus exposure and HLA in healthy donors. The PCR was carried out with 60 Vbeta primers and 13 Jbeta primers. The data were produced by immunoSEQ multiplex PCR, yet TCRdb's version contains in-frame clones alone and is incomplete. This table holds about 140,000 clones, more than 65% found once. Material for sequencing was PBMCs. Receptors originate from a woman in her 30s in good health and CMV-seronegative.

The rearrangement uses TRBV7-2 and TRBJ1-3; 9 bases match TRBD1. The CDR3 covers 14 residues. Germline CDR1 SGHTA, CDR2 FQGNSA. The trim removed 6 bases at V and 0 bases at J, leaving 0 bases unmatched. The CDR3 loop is CASRTGGSGNTIYF. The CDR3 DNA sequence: TGTGCCAGCAGGACAGGGGGCTCTGGAAACACCATATATTTT.

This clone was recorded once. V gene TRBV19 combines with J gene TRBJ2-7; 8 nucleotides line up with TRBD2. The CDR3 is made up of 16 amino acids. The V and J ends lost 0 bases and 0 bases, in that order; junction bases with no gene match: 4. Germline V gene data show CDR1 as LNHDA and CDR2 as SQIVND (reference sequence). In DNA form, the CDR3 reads TGTGCCAGTAGTATAGATCGGGGGGGGGACTCCTACGAGCAGTACTTC. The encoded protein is CASSIDRGGDSYEQYF.

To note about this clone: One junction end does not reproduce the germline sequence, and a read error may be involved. CDR3 in DNA: TGTTCCAGCACCAAAACAGGGAATTCACCCCTCCACTTT. This sequence encodes CSSTKTGNSPLHF. The chain employs TRBV7-9 and TRBJ1-6; tentative D call: TRBD1 (6 bases). Germline-derived CDR1 and CDR2 are SEHNR and FQNEAQ (reference sequence). This CDR3 has 13 amino acids.

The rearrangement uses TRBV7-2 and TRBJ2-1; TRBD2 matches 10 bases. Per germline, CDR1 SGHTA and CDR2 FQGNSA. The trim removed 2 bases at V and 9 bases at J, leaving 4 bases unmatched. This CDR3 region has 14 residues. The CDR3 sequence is CASSLLAGEVEQFF. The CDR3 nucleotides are TGTGCCAGCAGCTTACTAGCGGGAGAGGTTGAGCAGTTCTTC.

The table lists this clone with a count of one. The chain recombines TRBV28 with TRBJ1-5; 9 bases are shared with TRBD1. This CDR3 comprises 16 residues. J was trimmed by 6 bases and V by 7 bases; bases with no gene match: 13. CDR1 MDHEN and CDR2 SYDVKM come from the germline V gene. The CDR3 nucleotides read TGTGCCAGCAATGGGCGGGACAGGGTGAAAAGTCAGCCCCAGCATTTT. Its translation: CASNGRDRVKSQPQHF.

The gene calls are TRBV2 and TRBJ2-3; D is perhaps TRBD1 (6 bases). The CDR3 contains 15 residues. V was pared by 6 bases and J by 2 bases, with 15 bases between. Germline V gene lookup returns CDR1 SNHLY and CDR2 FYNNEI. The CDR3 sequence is CASRPQGIPTDTQYF. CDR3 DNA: TGTGCCAGCAGGCCTCAGGGGATACCCACAGATACGCAGTATTTT.

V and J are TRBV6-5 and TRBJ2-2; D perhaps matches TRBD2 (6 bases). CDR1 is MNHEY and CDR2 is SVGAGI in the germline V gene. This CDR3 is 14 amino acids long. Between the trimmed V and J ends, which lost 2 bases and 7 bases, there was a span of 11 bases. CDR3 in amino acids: CASSYRLAIGELFF. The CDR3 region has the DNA TGTGCCAGCAGTTACAGGCTAGCGATCGGGGAGCTGTTTTTT.

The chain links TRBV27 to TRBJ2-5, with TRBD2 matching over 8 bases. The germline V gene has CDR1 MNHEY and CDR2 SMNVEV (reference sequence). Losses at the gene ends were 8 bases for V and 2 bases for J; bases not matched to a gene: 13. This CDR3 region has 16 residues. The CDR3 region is CASSELSAGGQETQYF. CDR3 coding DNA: TGTGCCAGCTCCGAACTTTCGGCGGGGGGTCAAGAGACCCAGTACTTC.

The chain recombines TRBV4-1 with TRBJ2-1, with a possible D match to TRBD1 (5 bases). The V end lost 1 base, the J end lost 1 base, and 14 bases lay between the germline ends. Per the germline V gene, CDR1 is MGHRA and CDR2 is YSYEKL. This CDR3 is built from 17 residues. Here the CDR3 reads CASSQVPRQGSYNEQFF. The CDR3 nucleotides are TGCGCCAGCAGCCAAGTCCCCCGGCAGGGATCCTACAATGAGCAGTTCTTC.

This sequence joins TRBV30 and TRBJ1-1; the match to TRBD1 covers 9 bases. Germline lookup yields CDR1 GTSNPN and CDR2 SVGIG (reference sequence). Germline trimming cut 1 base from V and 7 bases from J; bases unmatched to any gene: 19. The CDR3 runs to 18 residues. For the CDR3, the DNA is TGTGCCTGGAGTGGGACTTATAACTGGGACAGGGCCACCGTTGAAGCTTTCTTT. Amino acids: CAWSGTYNWDRATVEAFF. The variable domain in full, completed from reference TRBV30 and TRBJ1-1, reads SQTIHQWPATLVQPVGSPLSLECTVEGTSNPNLYWYRQAAGRGLQLLFYSVGIGQISSEVPQNLSASRPQDRQFILSSKKLLLSDSGFYLCAWSGTYNWDRATVEAFFGQGTRLTVV.

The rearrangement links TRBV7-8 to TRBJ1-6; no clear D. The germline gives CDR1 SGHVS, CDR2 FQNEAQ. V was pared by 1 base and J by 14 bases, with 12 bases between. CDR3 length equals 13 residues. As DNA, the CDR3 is TGTGCCAGCAGCTTAGGAACAGCCGGTACCCTCCACTTT. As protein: CASSLGTAGTLHF.

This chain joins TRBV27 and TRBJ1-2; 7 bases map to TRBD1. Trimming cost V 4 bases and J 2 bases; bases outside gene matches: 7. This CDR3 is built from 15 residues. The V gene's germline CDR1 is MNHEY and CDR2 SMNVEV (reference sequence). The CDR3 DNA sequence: TGTGCCAGCAGTTACACAGGGGCGGGAAACTATGGCTACACCTTC. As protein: CASSYTGAGNYGYTF.